The present TCR beta chain was sequenced within a study of blood T cell repertoires in COVID-19. At the level of the study: Acute-phase and convalescent COVID-19 samples originated in the United States, Italy and Spain. Sample material is recorded as cDNA or gDNA derived from T cells, B-cell-depleted T cells, or PBMCs.

This clone showed up just once. The CDR3 has 16 amino acids. V dropped 2 bases and J dropped 1 base, with 15 bases sitting between them. Germline loops: CDR1 SGHNT, CDR2 YYREEE (reference sequence). In the source study's methods: Estimated nucleated cell counts came from reference gene primer amplification. Some clones are missing from TCRdb's copy, which holds only in-frame ones; the method was immunoSEQ multiplex PCR. V and J calls and clone size are given by that table; D and trimming were obtained from the DNA. The sample consists of roughly 30,000 clones, roughly 80% of them appearing once. The J gene is TRBJ1-1, the V gene TRBV5-4, with D possibly TRBD1 on 5 matching bases. Input material: peripheral blood. The sequence was obtained from a woman in her sixties or seventies with acute or convalescent COVID-19. CDR3 residues: CASSLGGAATNTEAFF. CDR3 coding DNA: TGTGCCAGCAGCTTAGGTGGGGCAGCGACGAACACTGAAGCTTTCTTT.